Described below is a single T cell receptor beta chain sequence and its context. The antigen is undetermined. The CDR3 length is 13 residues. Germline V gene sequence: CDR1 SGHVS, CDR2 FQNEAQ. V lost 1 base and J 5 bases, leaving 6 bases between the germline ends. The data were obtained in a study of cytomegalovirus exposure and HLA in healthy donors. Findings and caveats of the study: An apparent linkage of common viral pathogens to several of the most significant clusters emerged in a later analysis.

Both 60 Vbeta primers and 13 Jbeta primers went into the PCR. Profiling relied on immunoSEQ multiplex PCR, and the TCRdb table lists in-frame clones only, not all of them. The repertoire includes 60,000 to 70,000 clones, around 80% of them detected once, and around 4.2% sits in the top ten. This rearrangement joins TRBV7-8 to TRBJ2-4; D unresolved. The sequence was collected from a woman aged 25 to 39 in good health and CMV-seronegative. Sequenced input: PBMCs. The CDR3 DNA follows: TGTGCCAGCAGCTTAGACCCAGAAAACATTCAGTACTTC. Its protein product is CASSLDPENIQYF.